This T cell receptor (beta chain) came from a study of cytomegalovirus exposure and HLA in healthy donors. Study at large: An analysis done earlier identified 95 million to 140 million unique TCR beta sequences from around 180 million T cells. General study findings and limits: Despite most TCR sequences being rare, some public TCRs occurred in many donors. A link between a missense DCLRE1C variant and TCR beta V- and J-gene trimming emerged from a later analysis.

The table lists this clone with a few counts. As yet, its antigen is unknown. This PCR relied on a set of 60 Vbeta primers and 13 Jbeta primers. Here immunoSEQ multiplex PCR was the method, and the copy in TCRdb shows in-frame clones only, minus some. The data contain about 130,000 clones, around 77% of them seen just once; the ten biggest clones take up 9.5% to 15%. The sequence was collected from a woman aged 40 to 50 in good health and CMV-seropositive. Sequencing was carried out using PBMCs.

CDR3 DNA sequence: TGTGCCAGCAGTTGGGGACTAGCGGGGGACAATGAGCAGTTCTTC. Translated, it gives CASSWGLAGDNEQFF. The rearrangement links TRBV2 to TRBJ2-1; 14 bases align to TRBD2. CDR1 and CDR2 (germline): SNHLY, FYNNEI. This CDR3 region has 15 residues. The J segment lost 5 bases and the V segment lost 5 bases, leaving 2 bases of the junction unmatched.